This T cell receptor beta chain was identified in a study of T cells in women clearing cervical HPV infection. Study summary: Controls gave blood once infection was undetectable; cases at lesion identification. Cases' blood sampling followed lesion detection by median about 150 days (90 to 200).

To note about this clone: What it binds is not known. The read finishes 3 residues shy of the CDR3 end, and the germline J gene is used to complete it.

Overall study results and limits: CIN3+ cases had significantly higher TCR repertoire richness than controls, but evenness did not differ.

Generated by immunoSEQ multiplex PCR, the TCRdb table keeps only in-frame clones and is missing some. This repertoire includes some 25,000 clones. V shed 7 bases and J shed 2 bases, with 12 bases lying between them. Germline values: CDR1 SNHLY, CDR2 FYNNEI. The CDR3 length is 14 residues. The sequenced sample was blood buffy coat. The chain has TRBV2 and TRBJ1-5, with a weak D call TRBD1 (5 bases). The TCR sequence derives from a woman between 18 and 69 years old with a cervical HPV16 infection that either progressed to CIN3+ or cleared (not recorded which). The part of the CDR3 DNA that was read is TGTGCCAGCAACAAAATAGGGGGCAATCAGCCC. This gives the protein CASNKIGGNQP. The CDR3, in full, reads CASNKIGGNQPQHF.